The 29 T cell receptor beta chains listed next were all sequenced from one sample in a study of Ad26.COV2.S vaccination and SARS-CoV-2 variants. Assay: immunoSEQ multiplex PCR; the TCRdb copy retains only in-frame clones and omits some. This sample has roughly 460,000 clones, with about 88% found just once. Regarding treatment: 15 to 20 received Ad26.COV2.S at low or high dose, single or two shots; roughly five received placebo; per-sample allocation not given. Sampling took place 63 days after the first vaccine or placebo injection. Specimen: peripheral blood, collected in a trial of Ad26.COV2.S vaccine versus placebo. The receptors shown here come from a person aged 18-60 years who received the Ad26.COV2.S COVID-19 vaccine or a placebo.

This chain links TRBV3-1 (or the pseudogene TRBV3-2) with TRBJ2-2; no clear D gene. Germline values: CDR1 LGHDT, CDR2 YNNKEL (reference sequence). Deletions cut 4 bases from V and 1 base from J, with 4 bases between. There are 13 residues in the CDR3. CDR3 sequence (DNA): TGTGCCAGCAGCCTCGGGAACACCGGGGAGCTGTTTTTT. It codes for CASSLGNTGELFF.

This chain joins TRBV12-3 or TRBV12-4 and TRBJ2-7; D unresolved. The CDR3 has 11 residues. V lost 2 bases, J lost 4 bases, and 3 bases lay in between. The CDR3 coding sequence is TGTGCCAGCAGTTTACAGTACGAGCAGTACTTC. Amino acids: CASSLQYEQYF.

This clone has more than one count but fewer than ten. The rearrangement links TRBV5-4 to TRBJ2-7; tentative D call: TRBD2 (6 bases). This CDR3 has 14 amino acids. Per germline, CDR1 SGHNT and CDR2 YYREEE (reference sequence). Trimming cost V 3 bases and J 5 bases, with 15 bases left between them. For the CDR3, the DNA is TGTGCCAGCAGCTCGGAGGGTTACGTCCACGAGCAGTACTTC. Amino acids: CASSSEGYVHEQYF.

This CDR3 reads CASSDPIGGKDNEQFF. The CDR3 DNA reads TGTGCCAGCAGTGACCCTATTGGGGGGAAAGACAATGAGCAGTTCTTC. The chain combines TRBV28 with TRBJ2-1; D is possibly TRBD2 (6 bases). The germline CDR1 and CDR2 sequences are MDHEN and SYDVKM. This CDR3 is 16 amino acids long. Trimming cost V 5 bases and J 5 bases, with 19 bases left between them.

The chain carries TRBV29-1 and TRBJ2-1; D might be TRBD1 (6 bases). The V end lost 4 bases, the J end lost 7 bases, and 14 bases lay between the germline ends. Germline V gives CDR1 SQVTM, CDR2 ANQGSEA. CDR3 size: 13 residues. CDR3: CSVGQVEVNEQFF. Written as DNA, the CDR3 is TGCAGCGTTGGACAGGTCGAGGTGAATGAGCAGTTCTTC.

The chain uses TRBV5-1 and TRBJ2-7, with 9 bases aligning to TRBD2. CDR1 and CDR2 (germline): SGHRS, YFSETQ. The V gene end was trimmed by 4 bases and the J gene end by 4 bases; junction bases not matched to a gene: 3. The CDR3 sequence is 13 residues long. CDR3 sequence: CASSGSGSYEQYF. CDR3 bases: TGCGCCAGCAGCGGTAGCGGGAGTTACGAGCAGTACTTC.

The chain carries TRBV6-5 and TRBJ1-5; D unresolved. Germline V gene data show CDR1 as MNHEY and CDR2 as SVGAGI. The V gene lost 2 bases and the J gene lost 0 bases, with 8 bases spanning the gap. CDR3 length: 15 amino acids. In DNA form, the CDR3 reads TGTGCCAGCAGTTACATTCCGATTAGCAATCAGCCCCAGCATTTT. This sequence encodes CASSYIPISNQPQHF.

The chain carries TRBV5-4 and TRBJ1-1; 7 positions match TRBD1. The CDR3 consists of 17 residues. Per germline, CDR1 SGHNT and CDR2 YYREEE (reference sequence). J gave up 1 base and V 3 bases, and 12 bases lay outside the gene matches. The CDR3 is CASSSVLKTGRNTEAFF. Written as DNA, the CDR3 is TGTGCCAGCAGCTCGGTACTCAAGACAGGGCGGAACACTGAAGCTTTCTTT.

The table lists this clone with a few counts. The gene calls are TRBV9 and TRBJ2-1; D not certain. The CDR3 totals 16 residues. From germline, CDR1 is SGDLS and CDR2 YYNGEE. V lost 0 bases to trimming and J lost 9 bases, with 19 bases between them. CDR3 in DNA: TGTGCCAGCAGCGTAGGGGCGGAGCCAAGGATTCGTGAGCAGTTCTTC. This translates into CASSVGAEPRIREQFF.

The chain recombines TRBV4-1 with TRBJ2-3; no reliable D call. Looked up from germline, CDR1 is MGHRA and CDR2 is YSYEKL. This CDR3 spans 15 amino acids. Trimming removed 2 bases at V and 4 bases at J, with 13 bases between. This chain's CDR3 is CASSQTRFYADTQYF. DNA of the CDR3: TGCGCCAGCAGCCAAACCCGTTTTTACGCAGATACGCAGTATTTT.

V usage is TRBV27 and J usage is TRBJ1-1; D unclear. CDR3 size: 16 residues. V lost 9 bases, J lost 1 base, and 21 bases lay in between. Germline CDR1 MNHEY, CDR2 SMNVEV (reference sequence). The CDR3 DNA reads as TGTGCCAGTACAAGCTCCTTTGGGTCGACGAACACTGAAGCTTTCTTT. Translation: CASTSSFGSTNTEAFF.

This chain connects TRBV19 to TRBJ1-4; 11 bases fit TRBD1. CDR1 is LNHDA and CDR2 is SQIVND in the germline V gene (reference sequence). This CDR3 is built from 15 residues. V lost 6 bases, J lost 3 bases, and 3 bases stayed unmatched. CDR3 protein: CASRDRGRSNEKLFF. CDR3 sequence (DNA): TGTGCCAGTAGGGACAGGGGGCGTTCTAATGAAAAACTGTTTTTT.

This clone appeared a single time. The J gene is TRBJ2-3, the V gene TRBV24-1; 7 bases agree with TRBD2. Per the germline V gene, CDR1 is KGHDR and CDR2 is SFDVKD. The CDR3 has 13 amino acids. V lost 8 bases, J lost 2 bases, and 3 bases stayed unmatched. CDR3 sequence: CATNGGNTDTQYF. The CDR3 nucleotides read TGTGCCACCAACGGGGGGAACACAGATACGCAGTATTTT.

The CDR3 region has the DNA TGTGCCATCAGTGACCGGTCAGGGGGCGACGAGCAGTACTTC. Amino acid sequence: CAISDRSGGDEQYF. The chain links TRBV10-3 to TRBJ2-7; 8 bases match TRBD1. This CDR3 has 14 amino acids. Germline V gene data show CDR1 as ENHRY and CDR2 as SYGVKD. V lost 3 bases and J lost 5; bases outside the gene matches: 6.

The V call is TRBV3-1 (or the pseudogene TRBV3-2), the J call TRBJ2-7; possible D gene TRBD1, 5 bases. The V and J ends lost 3 bases and 4 bases respectively, with 13 bases between them. CDR1 and CDR2 (germline): LGHDT, YNNKEL (reference sequence). The CDR3 spans 14 residues. The CDR3 DNA sequence: TGTGCCAGCAGCCACATCCCGACAGCTTACGAGCAGTACTTC. This encodes CASSHIPTAYEQYF.

This clone was counted a single time. CDR3 bases: TGTGCCAGTACCGTCTCTGGGGCCAACGTCCTGACTTTC. As protein: CASTVSGANVLTF. The chain combines TRBV6-5 with TRBJ2-6; D is ambiguous. The length of the CDR3 is 13 residues. The ends were cut back, 9 bases at V and 0 bases at J, with 6 bases in the middle. CDR1 and CDR2 (germline): MNHEY, SVGAGI.

This chain uses TRBV7-9 with TRBJ2-7, with 10 nucleotides matching TRBD1. Per the germline V gene, CDR1 is SEHNR and CDR2 is FQNEAQ (reference sequence). J gave up 0 bases and V 5 bases, and 10 bases lay outside the gene matches. There are 17 residues in the CDR3. CDR3 loop: CASSLRGTGDFSYEQYF. In DNA, the CDR3 is TGTGCCAGCAGCCTTCGGGGGACAGGGGACTTCTCCTACGAGCAGTACTTC. Filled out from reference TRBV7-9 and TRBJ2-7, the complete variable domain reads DTGVSQNPRHKITKRGQNVTFRCDPISEHNRLYWYRQTLGQGPEFLTYFQNEAQLEKSRLLSDRFSAERPKGSFSTLEIQRTEQGDSAMYLCASSLRGTGDFSYEQYFGPGTRLTVT.

The V call is TRBV3-1 (or the pseudogene TRBV3-2), the J call TRBJ1-5; weak D call: TRBD1 (5 bases). The V end was cut by 3 bases, the J end by 13 bases, with 19 bases between. Germline V lookup: CDR1 LGHDT, CDR2 YNNKEL (reference sequence). CDR3 length equals 14 residues. The CDR3 here is CASSQGRERVPQHF. Written as DNA, the CDR3 is TGTGCCAGCAGCCAGGGCAGGGAAAGGGTCCCTCAGCATTTT.

The rearrangement links TRBV12-3 or TRBV12-4 to TRBJ1-4; D ambiguous. Trimming took 4 bases from V and 7 from J, leaving 7 bases between them. The CDR3 covers 12 residues. The CDR3, as DNA: TGTGCCAGCAGTTCCTTGGGTGAAAAACTGTTTTTT. This codes for CASSSLGEKLFF.

The rearrangement joins TRBV11-2 to TRBJ2-2; D could derive from TRBD1 or TRBD2 (6 bases each). Germline V CDR1 and CDR2: SGHAT, FQNNGV. The CDR3 runs to 15 residues. Trimming left V 5 bases short and J 4 bases short, with 14 bases between. In nucleotides, the CDR3 is TGTGCCAGCAGCCCGGGGGCCAGCGGCACCGGGGAGCTGTTTTTT. Its translation is CASSPGASGTGELFF.

A single count supports this clone. The chain has TRBV19 and TRBJ2-5; the D is unclear. CDR3 length equals 14 residues. V was trimmed by 5 bases and J by 5 bases, leaving 15 bases between them. Germline values: CDR1 LNHDA, CDR2 SQIVND (reference sequence). This CDR3 reads CASSPAPLRETQYF. In nucleotides, the CDR3 is TGTGCCAGTAGTCCCGCACCTCTTCGGGAGACCCAGTACTTC.

The gene calls are TRBV7-3 and TRBJ2-7; D is possibly TRBD2 (6 bases). V was shortened by 2 bases and J by 7 bases, with 18 bases between the two germline ends. CDR1 SGHTA and CDR2 FQGTGA come from the germline V gene. This CDR3 is built from 15 residues. CDR3 sequence (DNA): TGTGCCAGCAGCTTACGTTTCCCGGGGGTCGGGGAGCAGTACTTC. Protein product: CASSLRFPGVGEQYF. The whole variable domain, remainder taken from reference TRBV7-3 and TRBJ2-7, is GAGVSQTPSNKVTEKGKYVELRCDPISGHTALYWYRQSLGQGPEFLIYFQGTGAADDSGLPNDRFFAVRPEGSVSTLKIQRTERGDSAVYLCASSLRFPGVGEQYFGPGTRLTVT.

The CDR3 DNA follows: TGTGCCAGCAGCTCCGGACACTCCGGAGAGACCCAGTACTTC. Translated: CASSSGHSGETQYF. This sequence joins TRBV7-9 and TRBJ2-5; perhaps TRBD1 as D (5 bases). This CDR3 spans 14 amino acids. Trimming pared 4 bases from V and 4 bases from J, leaving 13 bases between. Per the germline V gene, CDR1 is SEHNR and CDR2 is FQNEAQ (reference sequence).

This chain joins TRBV11-2 and TRBJ2-6; weak D call: TRBD2 (6 bases). The germline V and J ends were trimmed by 5 bases and 1 base, with 18 bases remaining between them. This CDR3 is 18 amino acids long. Germline V CDR1 and CDR2: SGHAT, FQNNGV. CDR3 nucleotide sequence: TGTGCCAGCAGCGGATTTGGGAGGTCTAGATCTGGGGCCAACGTCCTGACTTTC. Translation gives CASSGFGRSRSGANVLTF. Looking up the rest from reference TRBV11-2 and TRBJ2-6 gives the full variable domain: EAGVAQSPRYKIIEKRQSVAFWCNPISGHATLYWYQQILGQGPKLLIQFQNNGVVDDSQLPKDRFSAERLKGVDSTLKIQPAKLEDSAVYLCASSGFGRSRSGANVLTFGAGSRLTVL.

The gene calls are TRBV29-1 and TRBJ1-2, with no clear D. Trimming removed 7 bases from V and 7 bases from J, with 19 bases in between. The CDR3 length is 13 residues. CDR1 is SQVTM and CDR2 is ANQGSEA in the germline V gene. CDR3 sequence (DNA): TGCAGCGCCCGACTAGCCGTTTTAAGTGGCTACACCTTC. It encodes CSARLAVLSGYTF.

This chain uses TRBV2 with TRBJ1-1, with 7 bases identical to TRBD1. The V and J ends lost 5 bases and 1 base, in that order; junction bases with no gene match: 4. CDR3 length: 14 amino acids. Germline lookup yields CDR1 SNHLY and CDR2 FYNNEI. DNA for the CDR3: TGTGCCAGCAGTCCCGGGACAGCGAACACTGAAGCTTTCTTT. Its protein is CASSPGTANTEAFF.

The V gene is TRBV14, the J gene TRBJ1-2; no definite D call. The CDR3 is 19 amino acids. Trimming stripped 0 bases from V and 2 bases from J, with 22 bases between. CDR1 is SGHDN and CDR2 is FVKESK in the germline V gene. CDR3 residues: CASSQEPVVPDWENYGYTF. CDR3 bases: TGTGCCAGCAGCCAAGAACCCGTCGTTCCTGACTGGGAAAACTATGGCTACACCTTC.

This clone occurred once. The chain is built from TRBV9 and TRBJ1-2; no firm D call. CDR3 length: 13 residues. The V end lost 3 bases, the J end lost 4 bases, and 10 bases lay between the germline ends. Germline loops: CDR1 SGDLS, CDR2 YYNGEE. The CDR3 nucleotides read TGTGCCAGCAGCGGCCTGGGTGGCTATGGCTACACCTTC. Residues: CASSGLGGYGYTF. Supplemented by reference TRBV9 and TRBJ1-2, the full variable domain reads DSGVTQTPKHLITATGQRVTLRCSPRSGDLSVYWYQQSLDQGLQFLIQYYNGEERAKGNILERFSAQQFPDLHSELNLSSLELGDSALYFCASSGLGGYGYTFGSGTRLTVV.

This clone came up once. The rearrangement links TRBV30 to TRBJ2-1; 10 bases line up with TRBD1. The CDR3 has 14 amino acids. CDR1 is GTSNPN, CDR2 SVGIG, per germline (reference sequence). The trim removed 0 bases at V and 8 bases at J, leaving 4 bases unmatched. The CDR3 here is CAWSVTGGWDEQFF. CDR3 coding DNA: TGTGCCTGGAGTGTGACAGGGGGCTGGGATGAGCAGTTCTTC.